The rows below give T cell receptor beta chains drawn from one sample of a study of Ad26.COV2.S vaccination and SARS-CoV-2 variants. Sequenced by immunoSEQ multiplex PCR; TCRdb stores in-frame clones only, minus some. The sample lists about 460,000 clones, roughly nine tenths occurring once. Material: peripheral blood, obtained in a trial of Ad26.COV2.S vaccine versus placebo. Receptors originate from a person aged 18-65 years who received the Ad26.COV2.S COVID-19 vaccine or a placebo. Both conserved end residues are part of each CDR3. A D gene is named only where the DNA matches it firmly. Clone size, where shown, is once, few, many, or a class for clones that have expanded.

J	size	D	V	DNA	CDR3
TRBJ1-2	NA	NA	TRBV6-5	TGTGCCAGCAGTTACTACAGTGGGGTTAACTATGGCTACACCTTC	CASSYYSGVNYGYTF
TRBJ2-3	NA	TRBD1	TRBV19	TGTGCCAGTAGTATAGATGGGGGACAGTTAACAGATACGCAGTATTTT	CASSIDGGQLTDTQYF
TRBJ2-2	NA	NA	TRBV11-2	TGTGCCAGCAAGACTACAGGCCTGAACACCGGGGAGCTGTTTTTT	CASKTTGLNTGELFF
TRBJ1-5	NA	NA	TRBV5-3	TGTGCCAGAAGCTTGGGCCAGGGCATGGGAGCCAATCAGCCCCAGCATTTT	CARSLGQGMGANQPQHF
TRBJ1-1	NA	NA	TRBV25-1	TGTGCCAGCAGTGAATCGCCGGGGGCGCGGACTGAAGCTTTCTTT	CASSESPGARTEAFF
TRBJ2-5	NA	NA	TRBV14	TGTGCCAGCAGCCAAGATTACAAGGGGGGGACCCAGTACTTC	CASSQDYKGGTQYF
TRBJ2-7	NA	NA	TRBV5-5	TGTGCCAGCAGCTTTAGTACCTACGAGCAGTACTTC	CASSFSTYEQYF
TRBJ1-6	NA	NA	TRBV29-1	TGCAGCGTACGGGACAACAATTCACCCCTCCACTTT	CSVRDNNSPLHF
TRBJ1-1	few	NA	TRBV3-1/TRBV3-2	TGTGCCAGCAGCGACAAGAACACTGAAGCTTTCTTT	CASSDKNTEAFF
TRBJ1-6	NA	NA	TRBV27	TGTGCCACCTTCTTTAAGCCGTGGACGGGCGTACAGGAGAGAGGTTCACCCCTCCACTTT	CATFFKPWTGVQERGSPLHF